The rows below give T cell receptor beta chains drawn from one sample of a study of CD8 T cells in ankylosing spondylitis. In TCRdb, the 5' RACE reads were re-called with MiXCR into one record per CDR3 protein. The sample consists of about 36,000 distinct CDR3 sequences, about 6.3% of them appearing once. What was sequenced was blood, either unsorted or a sorted T cell fraction (not recorded which). All receptors derive from a male donor with ankylosing spondylitis or in good health (not recorded which). Both conserved end residues are part of each CDR3. A D gene is named only where the DNA matches it firmly. The size entry gives once, few or many counts, or a class when the clone is expanded.

V gene	D gene	J gene	clone size	CDR3 DNA	CDR3 protein
TRBV2	-	TRBJ1-1	many	TGTGCCAGCTCGAAGGGTCGCATGGCCACTGAAGCTTTCTTT	CASSKGRMATEAFF
TRBV7-2	-	TRBJ1-1	many	TGTGCCAGCAGCTTAGCGGTAAGGGCTGAAGCTTTCTTT	CASSLAVRAEAFF
TRBV2	TRBD2	TRBJ2-1	many	TGTGTCAGCAGTGCCCGGGGGGGCCTCAATGAGCAGTTCTTC	CVSSARGGLNEQFF
TRBV7-2	-	TRBJ2-3	many	TGTGCCAGCAGCCGGCAGATAAGCACAGATACGCAGTATTTT	CASSRQISTDTQYF
TRBV29-1	-	TRBJ2-4	many	TGCAGCGTTGCTCGGAGGGGCAGGGACATTCAGTACTTC	CSVARRGRDIQYF
TRBV7-8	-	TRBJ2-1	many	TGTGCCAGCAGCTTAGCGCCGACCCAAGCTACCTACAATGAGCAGTTCTTC	CASSLAPTQATYNEQFF
TRBV7-2	-	TRBJ2-7	many	TGTGCCAGCAGCTTGTCCCCAGTGAGCTACGAGCAGTACTTC	CASSLSPVSYEQYF
TRBV7-9	-	TRBJ1-5	many	TGTGCCAGCAGCTTAAACAGCAATCAGCCCCAGCATTTT	CASSLNSNQPQHF
TRBV11-1	-	TRBJ1-1	many	TGTGCCAGCAGCTTAGAAGGACCGCTGAACACTGAAGCTTTCTTT	CASSLEGPLNTEAFF
TRBV10-3	TRBD1	TRBJ2-1	many	TGTGCCATCAGCCAGACAGGGGGACCCTACAATGAGCAGTTCTTC	CAISQTGGPYNEQFF
TRBV6-2/TRBV6-3	-	TRBJ1-5	many	TGTGCCAGCAGCCCGAACAACAATCAGCCCCAGCATTTT	CASSPNNNQPQHF
TRBV6-1	TRBD1	TRBJ1-1	many	TGTGCCAGCAGTGACGACGGACAGGGGGTACGGATGAACACTGAAGCTTTCTTT	CASSDDGQGVRMNTEAFF
TRBV29-1	TRBD1	TRBJ1-1	many	TGCAGCGTTGGGTTCCGATACGGACAGGGCCAGTACACTGAAGCTTTCTTT	CSVGFRYGQGQYTEAFF
TRBV4-2	TRBD1	TRBJ2-7	many	TGTGCCAGCAGCTCAAACCGGGACAGCTACTCCTACGAGCAGTACTTC	CASSSNRDSYSYEQYF
TRBV10-3	TRBD2	TRBJ2-7	many	TGTGCCATCAGTGACACTAGCGGAAACTCCTACGAGCAGTACTTC	CAISDTSGNSYEQYF
TRBV12-3/TRBV12-4	-	TRBJ1-3	many	TGTGCCAGCAGTTCCCTCGGCATAGGCTCTGGAAACACCATATATTTT	CASSSLGIGSGNTIYF
TRBV29-1	-	TRBJ1-1	many	TGCAGCGTCCTCCTCTGGGTTTCTGGCACTGAAGCTTTCTTT	CSVLLWVSGTEAFF
TRBV24-1	-	TRBJ2-1	many	TGTGCCACCAGTTCTCGGTACAATGAGCAGTTCTTC	CATSSRYNEQFF
TRBV6-6	TRBD2	TRBJ2-3	many	TGTGCCAGCAGCCTATCCGGGACTAGCGGAGATACGCAGTATTTT	CASSLSGTSGDTQYF
TRBV12-3/TRBV12-4	-	TRBJ2-2	many	TGTGCCAGCAGTTTTTTGCATGGGGCCGGGGAGCTGTTTTTT	CASSFLHGAGELFF
TRBV4-3	-	TRBJ1-5	many	TGCGCCAGCAGCCAAGATCCGCTGCCGTATAGCAATCAGCCCCAGCATTTT	CASSQDPLPYSNQPQHF
TRBV12-3/TRBV12-4	-	TRBJ1-6	many	TGTGCCAGCAGTTTGCAGGGGCTCTCCTATAATTCACCCCTCCACTTT	CASSLQGLSYNSPLHF
TRBV6-5	-	TRBJ2-1	many	TGTGCCAGCAGTTACTCCTGGGGCCCGAATGAGCAGTTCTTC	CASSYSWGPNEQFF
TRBV7-9	-	TRBJ2-3	few	TGTGCCAGCAGCTTGTTCGGGACTGGGTTCGGCACAGATACGCAGTATTTT	CASSLFGTGFGTDTQYF
TRBV3-1	TRBD2	TRBJ2-7	many	TGTGCCAGCAGCCAACACCCAGCGGGGGCTGGCTACGAGCAGTACTTC	CASSQHPAGAGYEQYF
TRBV7-3	TRBD1	TRBJ1-3	many	TGTGCCAGCAGCCCCGGACAGGGGGTCGGAAACACCATATATTTT	CASSPGQGVGNTIYF
TRBV30	TRBD2	TRBJ2-1	many	TGTGCCTGGAGTACTTCTAGCGGAGGCCATGAGCAGTTCTTC	CAWSTSSGGHEQFF
TRBV5-6	-	TRBJ2-3	many	TGTGCCAGCAGCCGACTAGATACGCAGTATTTT	CASSRLDTQYF
TRBV20-1	TRBD1	TRBJ1-5	many	TGCAGTGCGGCTCCGGGACAGGGCAATAGCAATCAGCCCCAGCATTTT	CSAAPGQGNSNQPQHF
TRBV5-5	TRBD1	TRBJ2-1	many	TGTCCCCGGCATTCAGGGACAGGGTATTTTGATGAGCAGTTCTTC	CPRHSGTGYFDEQFF
TRBV29-1	-	TRBJ2-5	many	TGCAGCGTTGAGGTGGGCCAAGAGACCCAGTACTTC	CSVEVGQETQYF
TRBV3-1	-	TRBJ1-4	many	TGTGCCAGCAGCCCCGGCATCTCAACTAATGAAAAACTGTTTTTT	CASSPGISTNEKLFF
TRBV11-2	-	TRBJ2-3	few	TGTGCCAGCAGCTTTTTCGGGGAACCAGATACGCAGTATTTT	CASSFFGEPDTQYF
TRBV29-1	TRBD2	TRBJ2-3	many	TGCAGCGGAGCTAGCGGCGGTACGCAGTATTTT	CSGASGGTQYF
TRBV20-1	-	TRBJ2-2	many	TGCAGTGCTAGAGATCTCGGGGGGAACACCGGGGAGCTGTTTTTT	CSARDLGGNTGELFF
TRBV28	-	TRBJ1-1	many	TGTGCCAGCGCCTACTGGGATGAAGCTTTCTTT	CASAYWDEAFF